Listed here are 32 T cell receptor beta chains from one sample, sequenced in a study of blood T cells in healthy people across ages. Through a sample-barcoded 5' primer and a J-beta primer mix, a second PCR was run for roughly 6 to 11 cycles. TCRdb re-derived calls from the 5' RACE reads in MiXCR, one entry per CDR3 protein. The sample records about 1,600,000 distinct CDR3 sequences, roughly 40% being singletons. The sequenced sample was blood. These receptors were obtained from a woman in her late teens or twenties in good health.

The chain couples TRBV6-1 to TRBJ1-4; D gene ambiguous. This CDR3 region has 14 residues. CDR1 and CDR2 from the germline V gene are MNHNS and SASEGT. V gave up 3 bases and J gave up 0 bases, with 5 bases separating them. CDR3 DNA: TGTGCCAGCAGTGATGCTGCAACTAATGAAAAACTGTTTTTT. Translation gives CASSDAATNEKLFF.

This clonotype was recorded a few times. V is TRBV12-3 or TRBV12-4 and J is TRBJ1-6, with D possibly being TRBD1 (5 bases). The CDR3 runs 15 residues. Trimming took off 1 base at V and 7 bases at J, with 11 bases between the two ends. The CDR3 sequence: CASSLDGASNSPLHF. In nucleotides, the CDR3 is TGTGCCAGCAGTTTAGATGGGGCATCGAATTCACCCCTCCACTTT.

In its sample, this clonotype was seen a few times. The CDR3 here is CAISLGGENIQYF. The CDR3 region has the DNA TGTGCCATCAGTCTCGGGGGTGAGAACATTCAGTACTTC. The rearrangement uses TRBV10-3 and TRBJ2-4, with a possible D match to TRBD2 (6 bases). Trimming took 5 bases from V and 7 from J, leaving 12 bases between them. CDR1 and CDR2 (germline): ENHRY, SYGVKD. The CDR3 runs 13 residues.

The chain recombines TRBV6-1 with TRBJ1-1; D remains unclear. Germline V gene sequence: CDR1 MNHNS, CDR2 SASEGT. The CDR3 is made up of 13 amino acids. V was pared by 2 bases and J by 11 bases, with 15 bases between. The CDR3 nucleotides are TGTGCCAGCAGTGAACATCGCGGGAACTGGGCTTTCTTT. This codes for CASSEHRGNWAFF.

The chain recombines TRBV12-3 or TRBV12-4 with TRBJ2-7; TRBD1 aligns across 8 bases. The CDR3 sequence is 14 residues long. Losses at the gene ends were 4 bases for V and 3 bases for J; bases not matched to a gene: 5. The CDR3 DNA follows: TGTGCCAGCAGTTCGGACAGGGACGGCTACGAGCAGTACTTC. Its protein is CASSSDRDGYEQYF.

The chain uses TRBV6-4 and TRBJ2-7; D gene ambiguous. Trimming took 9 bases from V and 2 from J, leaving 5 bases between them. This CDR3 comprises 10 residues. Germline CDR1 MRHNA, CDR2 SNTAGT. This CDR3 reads CASPPYEQYF. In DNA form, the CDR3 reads TGTGCCAGTCCCCCCTACGAGCAGTACTTC.

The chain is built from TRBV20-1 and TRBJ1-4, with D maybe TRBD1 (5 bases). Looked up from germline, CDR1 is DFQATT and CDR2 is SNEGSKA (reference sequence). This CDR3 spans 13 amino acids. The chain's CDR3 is CSPGWAANEKLFF. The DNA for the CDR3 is TGCAGCCCAGGGTGGGCAGCTAATGAAAAACTGTTTTTT.

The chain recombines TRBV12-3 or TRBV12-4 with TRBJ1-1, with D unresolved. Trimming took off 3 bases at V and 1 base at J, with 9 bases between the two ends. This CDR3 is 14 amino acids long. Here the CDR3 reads CASSLIKTNTEAFF. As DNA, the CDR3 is TGTGCCAGCAGTTTGATAAAAACGAACACTGAAGCTTTCTTT.

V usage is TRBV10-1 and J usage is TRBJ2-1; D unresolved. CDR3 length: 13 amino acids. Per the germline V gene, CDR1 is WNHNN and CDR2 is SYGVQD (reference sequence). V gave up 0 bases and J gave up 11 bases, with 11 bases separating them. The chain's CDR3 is CASSESPGTKQFF. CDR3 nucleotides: TGCGCCAGCAGTGAGTCTCCTGGAACCAAGCAGTTCTTC.

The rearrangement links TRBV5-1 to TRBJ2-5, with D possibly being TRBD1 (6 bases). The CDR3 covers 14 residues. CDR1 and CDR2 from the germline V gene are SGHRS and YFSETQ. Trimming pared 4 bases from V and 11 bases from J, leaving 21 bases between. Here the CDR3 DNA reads TGCGCCAGCAGCGGACGTCACAGGGATAGTGAGCAGTACTTC. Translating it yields CASSGRHRDSEQYF.

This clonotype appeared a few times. CDR3 region: CSVVSGNYGYTF. The CDR3 DNA is TGCAGCGTTGTAAGCGGGAACTATGGCTACACCTTC. This sequence joins TRBV29-1 and TRBJ1-2, with D unresolved. Per the germline V gene, CDR1 is SQVTM and CDR2 is ANQGSEA. There are 12 residues in the CDR3. V lost 4 bases and J lost 2, with 8 bases in between.

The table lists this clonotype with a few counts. The CDR3 loop reads CASSLDSATNEKLFF. The CDR3 coding sequence is TGTGCCAGCAGTTTAGACAGTGCAACTAATGAAAAACTGTTTTTT. This rearrangement joins TRBV28 to TRBJ1-4; TRBD1 might be the D (5 bases). The CDR3 has 15 amino acids. V dropped 2 bases and J dropped 0 bases, with 7 bases sitting between them. Germline CDR1 MDHEN, CDR2 SYDVKM.

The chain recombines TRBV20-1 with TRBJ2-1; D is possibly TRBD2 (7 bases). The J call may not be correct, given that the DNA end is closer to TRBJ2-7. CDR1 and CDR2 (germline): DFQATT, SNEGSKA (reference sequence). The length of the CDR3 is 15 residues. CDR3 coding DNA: TGCAGTGCCGCCAAAGGCGGGGGCTCCTACAATGAGCAGTACTTC. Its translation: CSAAKGGGSYNEQYF.

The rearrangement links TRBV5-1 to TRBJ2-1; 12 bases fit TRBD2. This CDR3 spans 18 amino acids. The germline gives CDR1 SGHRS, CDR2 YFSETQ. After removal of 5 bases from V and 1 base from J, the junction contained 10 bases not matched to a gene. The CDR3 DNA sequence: TGCGCCAGCAGTTCGGGGACTAGCGGGTTATTGTCCTACAATGAGCAGTTCTTC. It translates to CASSSGTSGLLSYNEQFF.

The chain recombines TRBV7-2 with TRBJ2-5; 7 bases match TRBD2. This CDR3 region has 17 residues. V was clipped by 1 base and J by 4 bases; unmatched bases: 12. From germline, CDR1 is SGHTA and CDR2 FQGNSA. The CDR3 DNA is TGTGCCAGCAGCTTAGACCGCCGGGCTAGCGGCGGAGAGACCCAGTACTTC. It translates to CASSLDRRASGGETQYF.

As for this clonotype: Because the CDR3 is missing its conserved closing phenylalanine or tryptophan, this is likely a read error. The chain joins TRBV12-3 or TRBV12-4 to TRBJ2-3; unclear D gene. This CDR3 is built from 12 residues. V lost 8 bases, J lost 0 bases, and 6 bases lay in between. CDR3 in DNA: TGTGCCAGCGCGAAGAGCACAGATACGCAGTATTCT. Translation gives CASAKSTDTQYS.

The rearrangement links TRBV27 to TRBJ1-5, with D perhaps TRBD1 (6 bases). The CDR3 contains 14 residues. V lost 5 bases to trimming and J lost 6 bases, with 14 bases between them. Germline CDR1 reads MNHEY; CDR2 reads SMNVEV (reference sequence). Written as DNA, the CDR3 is TGTGCCAGCAGTCTCACAGGGTATCGTCAGCCCCAGCATTTT. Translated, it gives CASSLTGYRQPQHF.

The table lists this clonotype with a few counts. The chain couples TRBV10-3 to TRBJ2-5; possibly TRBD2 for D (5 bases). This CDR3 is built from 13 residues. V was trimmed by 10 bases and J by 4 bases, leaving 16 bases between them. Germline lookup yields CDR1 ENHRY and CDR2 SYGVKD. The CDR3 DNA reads TGTGCCACCGAAGGCCTAGGAGGAGAGACCCAGTACTTC. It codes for CATEGLGGETQYF.

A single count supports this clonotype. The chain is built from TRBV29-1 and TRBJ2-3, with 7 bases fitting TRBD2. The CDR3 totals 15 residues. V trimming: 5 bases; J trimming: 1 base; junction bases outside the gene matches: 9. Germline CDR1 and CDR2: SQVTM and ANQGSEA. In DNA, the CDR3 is TGCAGCGTTACGCCCGGGGGGAGGGGCACAGATACGCAGTATTTT. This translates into CSVTPGGRGTDTQYF.

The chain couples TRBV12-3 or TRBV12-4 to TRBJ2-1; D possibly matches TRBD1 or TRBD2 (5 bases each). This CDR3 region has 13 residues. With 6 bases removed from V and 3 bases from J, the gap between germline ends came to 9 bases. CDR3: CASSGTFYNEQFF. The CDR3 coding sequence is TGTGCCAGCAGCGGGACCTTCTACAATGAGCAGTTCTTC.

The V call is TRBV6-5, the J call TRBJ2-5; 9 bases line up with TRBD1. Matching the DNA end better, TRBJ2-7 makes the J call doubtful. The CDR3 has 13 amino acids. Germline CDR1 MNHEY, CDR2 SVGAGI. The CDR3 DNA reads TGTGCCAGCAGTACGGGACAGGGATCCGAGCAGTACTTC. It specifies CASSTGQGSEQYF.

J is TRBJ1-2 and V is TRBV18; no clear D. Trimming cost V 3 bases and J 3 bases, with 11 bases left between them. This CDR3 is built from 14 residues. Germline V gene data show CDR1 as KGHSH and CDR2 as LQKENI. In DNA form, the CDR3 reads TGTGCCAGCTCACCTCCTGGGATGGACTATGGCTACACCTTC. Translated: CASSPPGMDYGYTF. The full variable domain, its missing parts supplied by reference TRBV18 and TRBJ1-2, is NAGVMQNPRHLVRRRGQEARLRCSPMKGHSHVYWYRQLPEEGLKFMVYLQKENIIDESGMPKERFSAEFPKEGPSILRIQQVVRGDSAAYFCASSPPGMDYGYTFGSGTRLTVV.

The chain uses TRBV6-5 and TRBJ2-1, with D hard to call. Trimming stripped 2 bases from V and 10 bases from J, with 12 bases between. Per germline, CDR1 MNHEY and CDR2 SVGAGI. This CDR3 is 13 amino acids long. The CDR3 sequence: CASSYGPSGEQFF. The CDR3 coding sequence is TGTGCCAGCAGTTACGGGCCTAGTGGCGAGCAGTTCTTC.

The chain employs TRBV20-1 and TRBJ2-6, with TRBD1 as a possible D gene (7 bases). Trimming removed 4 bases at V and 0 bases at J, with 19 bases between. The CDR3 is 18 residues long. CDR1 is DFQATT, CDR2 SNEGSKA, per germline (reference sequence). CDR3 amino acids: CSAIAGTVSLSGANVLTF. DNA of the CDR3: TGCAGTGCTATCGCGGGGACAGTGTCCCTCTCTGGGGCCAACGTCCTGACTTTC.

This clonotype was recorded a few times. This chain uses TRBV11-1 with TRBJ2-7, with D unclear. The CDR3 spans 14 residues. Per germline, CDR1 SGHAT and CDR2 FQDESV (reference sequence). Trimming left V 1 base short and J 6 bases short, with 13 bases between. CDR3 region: CASSLGRNWGEQYF. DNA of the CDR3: TGTGCCAGCAGCTTAGGTCGAAATTGGGGCGAGCAGTACTTC.

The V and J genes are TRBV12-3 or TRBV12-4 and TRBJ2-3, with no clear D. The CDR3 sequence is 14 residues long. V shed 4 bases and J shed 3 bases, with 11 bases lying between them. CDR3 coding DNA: TGTGCCAGCAGTTCTCGGACGAGGACAGATACGCAGTATTTT. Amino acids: CASSSRTRTDTQYF.

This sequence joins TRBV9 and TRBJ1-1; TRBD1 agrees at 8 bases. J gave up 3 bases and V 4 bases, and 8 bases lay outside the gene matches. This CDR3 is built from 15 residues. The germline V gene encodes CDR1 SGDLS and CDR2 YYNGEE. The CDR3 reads CASSTGQGLDTEAFF. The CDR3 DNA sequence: TGTGCCAGCAGCACCGGACAGGGATTGGACACTGAAGCTTTCTTT.

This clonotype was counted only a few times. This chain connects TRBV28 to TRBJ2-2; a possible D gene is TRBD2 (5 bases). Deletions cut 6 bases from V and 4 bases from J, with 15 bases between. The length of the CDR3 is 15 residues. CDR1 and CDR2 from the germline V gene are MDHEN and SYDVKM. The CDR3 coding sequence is TGTGCCAGCAGGAGGGTGGCTCGGGGCACCGGGGAGCTGTTTTTT. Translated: CASRRVARGTGELFF.

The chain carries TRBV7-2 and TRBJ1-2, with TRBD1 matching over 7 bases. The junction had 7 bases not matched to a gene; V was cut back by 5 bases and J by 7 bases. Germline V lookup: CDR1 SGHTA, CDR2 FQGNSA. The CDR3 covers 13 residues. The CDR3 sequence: CASSRDSLAGYTF. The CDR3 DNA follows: TGTGCCAGCAGCCGGGACAGCCTCGCTGGCTACACCTTC.

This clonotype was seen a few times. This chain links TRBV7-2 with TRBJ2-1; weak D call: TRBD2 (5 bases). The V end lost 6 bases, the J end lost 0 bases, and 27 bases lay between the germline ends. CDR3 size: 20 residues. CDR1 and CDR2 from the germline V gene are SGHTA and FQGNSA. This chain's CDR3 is CASSPLLGRTITSSYNEQFF. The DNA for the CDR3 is TGTGCCAGCAGTCCTTTACTAGGTCGAACAATTACCAGCTCCTACAATGAGCAGTTCTTC.

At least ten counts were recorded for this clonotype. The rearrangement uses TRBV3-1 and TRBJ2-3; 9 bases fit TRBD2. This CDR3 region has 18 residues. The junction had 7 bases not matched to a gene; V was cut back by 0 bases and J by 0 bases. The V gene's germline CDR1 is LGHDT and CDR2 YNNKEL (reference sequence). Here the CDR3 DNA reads TGTGCCAGCAGCCAAGATCTTGGCGGGGGGGGAAGCACAGATACGCAGTATTTT. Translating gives CASSQDLGGGGSTDTQYF.

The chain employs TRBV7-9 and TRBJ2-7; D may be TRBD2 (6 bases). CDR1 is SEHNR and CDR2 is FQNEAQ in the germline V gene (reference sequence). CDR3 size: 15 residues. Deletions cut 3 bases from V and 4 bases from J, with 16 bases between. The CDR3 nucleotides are TGTGCCAGCAGCTTTTACCAGGGAGGAATTTACGAGCAGTACTTC. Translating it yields CASSFYQGGIYEQYF. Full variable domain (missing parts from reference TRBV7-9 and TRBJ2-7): DTGVSQNPRHKITKRGQNVTFRCDPISEHNRLYWYRQTLGQGPEFLTYFQNEAQLEKSRLLSDRFSAERPKGSFSTLEIQRTEQGDSAMYLCASSFYQGGIYEQYFGPGTRLTVT.